This T cell receptor beta chain originates from a study of shared clonotypes between healthy human individuals. Study results and limitations: In having few donors, the study represented limited genetic and exposure-history diversity.

The V gene lost 6 bases and the J gene lost 0 bases, with 21 bases spanning the gap. Germline values: CDR1 MNHEY, CDR2 SMNVEV (reference sequence). This CDR3 comprises 17 residues. On this clone: No antigen is known for it.

Profiled with immunoSEQ multiplex PCR; TCRdb holds only in-frame clones, not every one. The repertoire holds 1.4 million to 1.5 million clones, with over 95% as singletons. J is TRBJ2-7 and V is TRBV27; weak D call: TRBD2 (6 bases). The TCR comes from a man in his thirties or forties in good health. The source material was naive CD4+ T cells sorted from blood. Noted subset: CD45RA+ positively selected. CDR3 sequence: CASSWPGVRQSSYEQYF. CDR3 nucleotides: TGTGCCAGCAGCTGGCCGGGGGTCCGACAAAGCTCCTACGAGCAGTACTTC.